This T cell receptor beta chain stems from a study of T cells after yellow fever vaccination. Study-level information: SMART-Seq v4 Ultra Low Input served to prepare low-cell-number fractions.

Template-switching 5'RACE yielded the TCR cDNA; a universal primer site and UMIs were added in the process. TCRdb passed the 5' RACE reads through MiXCR, listing each CDR3 protein once. The table includes hundreds of thousands of distinct CDR3 sequences, approximately 3.9% detected once. This clonotype was recorded a few times. Its antigen remains unidentified. Findings and caveats of the study: Detected again after the booster were most primary-vaccination clones, at about 96% CD4 and 88% CD8. Abundant clonotypes (contaminants from the bulk population) could be present in FACS-sorted repertoires.

The CDR3 totals 17 residues. Germline lookup yields CDR1 LGHDT and CDR2 YNNKEL (reference sequence). V lost 3 bases and J lost 5; bases outside the gene matches: 5. The receptor was derived from a man younger than 30 who received the YFV17D yellow fever vaccine. V usage is TRBV3-1 and J usage is TRBJ2-2; the match to TRBD2 covers 14 bases. Sequenced here: PBMCs, sampled on the day of the yellow fever booster vaccination. CDR3 nucleotides: TGTGCCAGCAGCCATGTAGGACTAGCGGGGGGAACCGGGGAGCTGTTTTTT. Translated, it gives CASSHVGLAGGTGELFF.